The TCR beta chain under discussion was sequenced for a study of T cell repertoires in cytomegalovirus infection. Study in general: Based on public TCR beta signatures, there were indications of CMV infection and of a matching HLA type.

Study-wide results and limits: HLA-C-restricted CMV-specific TCR beta clonotypes prevailed in the ex vivo response.

Of note for this clonotype: The antigen is not known.

Germline values: CDR1 MRHNA, CDR2 SNTAGT. V was cut by 2 bases and J by 5 bases, with 19 bases left in between. This CDR3 region has 16 residues. TCRdb recomputed calls from the reads with MiXCR, one row per CDR3 protein. The table includes about 680,000 distinct CDR3 sequences, 20% to 30% detected once. The receptor was derived from a human donor in good health (CMV status not recorded). Some clones in this sample may be carry-over from other donors' samples. The chain is built from TRBV6-4 and TRBJ2-7, with D perhaps TRBD2 (5 bases). What was sequenced was CD8+ T cells from PBMCs. CDR3 DNA sequence: TGTGCCAGCAGTGACCCCCTCGGTCCCTTGAGGGACGAGCAGTACGTC. Its translation is CASSDPLGPLRDEQYV.